The TCR beta chain under discussion was sequenced for a study of a mutant IDH1 vaccine in newly diagnosed glioma. Indicated time point: baseline, week 1 (first vaccination visit). Specified treatment: pre-vaccination baseline after standard-of-care therapy. Measured with immunoSEQ multiplex PCR; TCRdb has only the in-frame clones, and not every one. The table records approximately 54,000 clones, 70% to 90% of them present only once. The sequencing used PBMCs, collected from a glioma patient treated with radiotherapy, temozolomide or both. The clonotype was recovered from a man in his late teens or twenties with glioma.

The CDR3 bases are TGTGCCTGCATGGAGGGGCCCTACGAGCAGTACTTC. Protein: CACMEGPYEQYF. The V call is TRBV30, the J call TRBJ2-7, with D perhaps matching TRBD2 (6 bases). The CDR3 loop spans 12 amino acids. Trimming shortened V by 6 bases and J by 2 bases, and 11 bases separated the two germline ends. The germline gives CDR1 GTSNPN, CDR2 SVGIG (reference sequence).